The 20 T cell receptor beta chains reported below all come from one sample, sequenced in a study of blood T cell repertoires in COVID-19. The data were produced by immunoSEQ multiplex PCR, yet TCRdb's version contains in-frame clones alone and is incomplete. The data show just over 650,000 clones, 85% to 90% seen once. Sequencing was performed on peripheral blood. These TCRs come from a woman under 30 with acute or convalescent COVID-19.

V gene TRBV5-1 combines with J gene TRBJ1-2, with a possible D match to TRBD1 (6 bases). The germline gives CDR1 SGHRS, CDR2 YFSETQ. The V end was cut by 7 bases, the J end by 6 bases, with 16 bases between. This CDR3 has 13 amino acids. The CDR3 is CASVSDSADGYTF. In nucleotides, the CDR3 is TGCGCCAGCGTATCGGACAGCGCGGATGGCTACACCTTC.

CDR3 coding DNA: TGTGCCACCACTCCTAGGGGGTTCCCCACTGAAGCTTTCTTT. It specifies CATTPRGFPTEAFF. The chain links TRBV2 to TRBJ1-1; D is perhaps TRBD1 (6 bases). Germline-derived CDR1 and CDR2 are SNHLY and FYNNEI. This CDR3 has 14 amino acids. The germline V and J ends were trimmed by 10 bases and 4 bases, with 19 bases remaining between them.

The chain combines TRBV7-9 with TRBJ1-4; 7 positions agree with TRBD1. The CDR3 runs to 14 residues. Germline CDR1 SEHNR, CDR2 FQNEAQ (reference sequence). Germline trimming cut 5 bases from V and 7 bases from J; bases unmatched to any gene: 7. The CDR3 is CASSKQGPGEKLFF. The CDR3 nucleotides read TGTGCCAGCAGCAAACAGGGGCCTGGTGAAAAACTGTTTTTT.

The chain is built from TRBV19 and TRBJ1-1; 9 positions match TRBD1. Trimming at V came to 4 bases and at J to 5 bases, leaving 8 bases not matched to a gene. This CDR3 has 15 residues. Germline values: CDR1 LNHDA, CDR2 SQIVND (reference sequence). As DNA, the CDR3 is TGTGCCAGTAGTAGAAACAGGGGGCTGAGTACTGAAGCTTTCTTT. Residues: CASSRNRGLSTEAFF.

The chain has TRBV6-2 or TRBV6-3 and TRBJ1-5; D is possibly TRBD1 (6 bases). The V gene lost 5 bases and the J gene lost 6 bases, with 17 bases spanning the gap. Per germline, CDR1 MNHEY and CDR2 SVGEGT. This CDR3 spans 15 amino acids. CDR3 sequence reads: CASSLRGGLGQPQHF. The CDR3 DNA reads TGTGCCAGCAGTCTAAGGGGGGGATTGGGTCAGCCCCAGCATTTT.

The chain carries TRBV7-2 and TRBJ1-1; D might be TRBD1 (6 bases). CDR1 and CDR2 from the germline V gene are SGHTA and FQGNSA. Trimming shortened V by 5 bases and J by 2 bases, and 21 bases separated the two germline ends. The CDR3 has 17 residues. CDR3 amino acids: CASSPHSGHGTNTEAFF. The CDR3 DNA reads TGTGCCAGCAGCCCACATTCGGGACACGGAACTAACACTGAAGCTTTCTTT.

This chain uses TRBV3-1 (or the pseudogene TRBV3-2) with TRBJ2-3, with 13 positions matching TRBD2. Germline CDR1 and CDR2: LGHDT and YNNKEL (reference sequence). The J segment lost 4 bases and the V segment lost 4 bases, leaving 2 bases of the junction unmatched. This CDR3 is 15 amino acids long. CDR3 sequence (DNA): TGTGCCAGCAGCCTACTAGCGGGGGGGCCAGATACGCAGTATTTT. This sequence encodes CASSLLAGGPDTQYF.

The rearrangement uses TRBV28 and TRBJ2-1, with D possibly TRBD1 on 6 matching bases. CDR1 MDHEN and CDR2 SYDVKM come from the germline V gene. The V end was cut by 5 bases, the J end by 7 bases, with 15 bases between. CDR3 length: 14 amino acids. DNA of the CDR3: TGTGCCAGCAGTACCCCTGAGGACAGTAATGAGCAGTTCTTC. Its protein is CASSTPEDSNEQFF.

This sequence joins TRBV30 and TRBJ1-3, with D possibly TRBD1 on 6 matching bases. The ends were cut back, 5 bases at V and 11 bases at J, with 19 bases in the middle. Germline lookup yields CDR1 GTSNPN and CDR2 SVGIG (reference sequence). The CDR3 length is 13 residues. The CDR3 region is CAWGQTSGNAIYF. In DNA, the CDR3 is TGTGCCTGGGGACAGACCTCTGGAAATGCCATATATTTT.

The chain is built from TRBV30 and TRBJ1-3; D possibly corresponds to TRBD1 (5 bases). CDR1 is GTSNPN, CDR2 SVGIG, per germline (reference sequence). Trimming removed 0 bases from V and 1 base from J, with 7 bases in between. The CDR3 length is 14 residues. DNA of the CDR3: TGTGCCTGGAGTGTACAGGAATCTGGAAACACCATATATTTT. This sequence encodes CAWSVQESGNTIYF.

This rearrangement joins TRBV5-1 to TRBJ2-7; D not resolved. Germline assignment: CDR1 SGHRS and CDR2 YFSETQ. The V end lost 2 bases, the J end lost 3 bases, and 9 bases lay between the germline ends. The CDR3 has 13 residues. DNA for the CDR3: TGCGCCAGCAGCTTTAACAGCCGCTACGAGCAGTACTTC. This encodes CASSFNSRYEQYF. The complete variable domain, with remaining parts taken from reference TRBV5-1 and TRBJ2-7, reads KAGVTQTPRYLIKTRGQQVTLSCSPISGHRSVSWYQQTPGQGLQFLFEYFSETQRNKGNFPGRFSGRQFSNSRSEMNVSTLELGDSALYLCASSFNSRYEQYFGPGTRLTVT.

The chain employs TRBV5-1 and TRBJ1-1; no clear D gene. The CDR3 covers 13 residues. V was clipped by 4 bases and J by 5 bases, with 12 bases between them. The germline V gene has CDR1 SGHRS and CDR2 YFSETQ. CDR3 region: CASSPAGGTEAFF. The CDR3 DNA is TGCGCCAGCAGCCCAGCGGGAGGGACTGAAGCTTTCTTT.

J is TRBJ1-6 and V is TRBV5-8; TRBD1 agrees at 8 bases. V lost 0 bases, J lost 0 bases, and 8 bases stayed unmatched. The V gene's germline CDR1 is SGHTS and CDR2 YDEGEE. CDR3 length equals 19 residues. CDR3 nucleotide sequence: TGTGCCAGCAGCTTGGTCGCAGGGGGCAGCAGCTCCTATAATTCACCCCTCCACTTT. Translated: CASSLVAGGSSSYNSPLHF.

This chain uses TRBV7-6 with TRBJ2-7; 8 bases match TRBD1. The germline CDR1 and CDR2 sequences are SGHVS and FNYEAQ. With 5 bases clipped from V and 1 base from J, the junction kept 7 bases outside the gene matches. The CDR3 contains 15 residues. CDR3 nucleotides: TGTGCCAGCAGCCCCGACAGGGGCCAATCCTACGAGCAGTACTTC. It encodes CASSPDRGQSYEQYF.

The chain joins TRBV6-5 to TRBJ1-1; TRBD1 is a possible D gene (6 bases). The length of the CDR3 is 12 residues. Germline-derived CDR1 and CDR2 are MNHEY and SVGAGI. V shed 11 bases and J shed 6 bases, with 16 bases lying between them. CDR3 residues: CAVTQRQAEAFF. The CDR3 DNA reads TGTGCCGTCACACAAAGACAGGCTGAAGCTTTCTTT.

The chain links TRBV27 to TRBJ2-1, with 13 nucleotides matching TRBD2. Germline values: CDR1 MNHEY, CDR2 SMNVEV (reference sequence). The CDR3 sequence is 15 residues long. The ends lost 3 bases at V and 16 bases at J; junction bases unmatched: 12. Here the CDR3 DNA reads TGTGCCAGCAGTTTGACTAGCGGGGGGTCATTGGTATACTTCTTC. Its translation is CASSLTSGGSLVYFF.

The chain uses TRBV5-1 and TRBJ1-1; TRBD1 aligns across 7 bases. V lost 10 bases to trimming and J lost 0 bases; unmatched junction nucleotides: 9. The CDR3 is 14 amino acids. CDR1 is SGHRS and CDR2 is YFSETQ in the germline V gene. The CDR3 bases are TGCGCCTTCTTAGCCGGGACAGTGAACACTGAAGCTTTCTTT. Translated: CAFLAGTVNTEAFF.

This clone was observed a handful of times. This chain links TRBV12-3 or TRBV12-4 with TRBJ2-1; 8 bases map to TRBD1. This CDR3 has 13 amino acids. The junction had 1 base not matched to a gene; V was cut back by 6 bases and J by 3 bases. CDR3 sequence (DNA): TGTGCCAGCAGAGACAGGGGCTACAATGAGCAGTTCTTC. Its translation: CASRDRGYNEQFF.

The chain uses TRBV10-3 and TRBJ2-1; 9 positions match TRBD1. Germline lookup yields CDR1 ENHRY and CDR2 SYGVKD. This CDR3 has 15 amino acids. The V gene end was trimmed by 10 bases and the J gene end by 5 bases; junction bases not matched to a gene: 12. The CDR3 DNA is TGTGCCACCGGGGAACAACAGGGGGCCAACAATGAGCAGTTCTTC. This encodes CATGEQQGANNEQFF.

The chain has TRBV7-9 and TRBJ1-2; 9 bases match TRBD1. CDR1 is SEHNR and CDR2 is FQNEAQ in the germline V gene (reference sequence). The CDR3 sequence is 17 residues long. V was pared by 5 bases and J by 2 bases, with 12 bases of the junction left unmatched. The CDR3 region has the DNA TGTGCCAGCAGCCCCACTCTCCGCGGACAGGGGAACTATGGCTACACCTTC. This encodes CASSPTLRGQGNYGYTF.